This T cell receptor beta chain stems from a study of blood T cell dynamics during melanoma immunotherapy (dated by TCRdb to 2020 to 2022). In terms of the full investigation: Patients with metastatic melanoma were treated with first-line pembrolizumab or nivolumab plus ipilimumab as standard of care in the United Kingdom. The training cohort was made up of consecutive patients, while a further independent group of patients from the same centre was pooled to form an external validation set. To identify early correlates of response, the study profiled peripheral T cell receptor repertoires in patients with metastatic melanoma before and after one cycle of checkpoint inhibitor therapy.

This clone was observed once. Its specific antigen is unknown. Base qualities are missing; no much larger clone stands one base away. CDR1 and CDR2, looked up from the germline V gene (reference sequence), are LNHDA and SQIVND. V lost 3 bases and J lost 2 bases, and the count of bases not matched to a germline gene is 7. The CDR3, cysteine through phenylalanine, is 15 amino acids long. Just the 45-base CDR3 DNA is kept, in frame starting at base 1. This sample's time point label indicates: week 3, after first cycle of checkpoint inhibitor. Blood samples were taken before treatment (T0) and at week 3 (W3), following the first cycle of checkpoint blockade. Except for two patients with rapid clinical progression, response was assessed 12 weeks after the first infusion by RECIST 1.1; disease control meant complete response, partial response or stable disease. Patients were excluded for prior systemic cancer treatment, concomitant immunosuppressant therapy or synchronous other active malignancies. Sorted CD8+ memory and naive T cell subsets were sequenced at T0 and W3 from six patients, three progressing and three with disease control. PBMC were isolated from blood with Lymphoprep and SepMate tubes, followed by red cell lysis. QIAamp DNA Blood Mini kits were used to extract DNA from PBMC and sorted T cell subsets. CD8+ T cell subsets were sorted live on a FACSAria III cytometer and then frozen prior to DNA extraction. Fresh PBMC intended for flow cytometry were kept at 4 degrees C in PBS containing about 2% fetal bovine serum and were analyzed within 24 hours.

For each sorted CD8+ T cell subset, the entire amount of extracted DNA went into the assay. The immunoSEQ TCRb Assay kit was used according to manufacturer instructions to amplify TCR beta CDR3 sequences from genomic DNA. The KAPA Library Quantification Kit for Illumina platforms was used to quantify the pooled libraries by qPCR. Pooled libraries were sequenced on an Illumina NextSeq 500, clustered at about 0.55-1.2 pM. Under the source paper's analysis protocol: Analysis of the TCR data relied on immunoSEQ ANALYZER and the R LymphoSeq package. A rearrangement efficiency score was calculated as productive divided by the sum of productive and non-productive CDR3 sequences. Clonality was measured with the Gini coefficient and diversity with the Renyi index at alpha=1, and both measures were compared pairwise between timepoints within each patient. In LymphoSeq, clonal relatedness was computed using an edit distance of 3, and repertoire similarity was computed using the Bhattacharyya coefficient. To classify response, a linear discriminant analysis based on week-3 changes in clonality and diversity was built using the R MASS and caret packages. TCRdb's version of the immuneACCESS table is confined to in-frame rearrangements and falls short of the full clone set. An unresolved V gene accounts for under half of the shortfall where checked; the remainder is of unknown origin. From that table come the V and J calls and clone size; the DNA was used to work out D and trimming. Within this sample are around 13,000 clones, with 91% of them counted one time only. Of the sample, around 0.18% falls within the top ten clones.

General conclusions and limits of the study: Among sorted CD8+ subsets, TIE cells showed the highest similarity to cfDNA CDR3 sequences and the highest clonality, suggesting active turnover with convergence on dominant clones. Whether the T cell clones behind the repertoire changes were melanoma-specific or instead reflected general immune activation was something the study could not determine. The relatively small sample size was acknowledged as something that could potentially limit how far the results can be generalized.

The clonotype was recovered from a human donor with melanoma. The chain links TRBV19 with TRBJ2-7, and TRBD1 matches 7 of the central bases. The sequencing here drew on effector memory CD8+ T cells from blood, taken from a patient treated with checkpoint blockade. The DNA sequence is TGTGCCAGTAGTATCACGCCAGGGGGTACCTACGAGCAGTACTTC. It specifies CASSITPGGTYEQYF.